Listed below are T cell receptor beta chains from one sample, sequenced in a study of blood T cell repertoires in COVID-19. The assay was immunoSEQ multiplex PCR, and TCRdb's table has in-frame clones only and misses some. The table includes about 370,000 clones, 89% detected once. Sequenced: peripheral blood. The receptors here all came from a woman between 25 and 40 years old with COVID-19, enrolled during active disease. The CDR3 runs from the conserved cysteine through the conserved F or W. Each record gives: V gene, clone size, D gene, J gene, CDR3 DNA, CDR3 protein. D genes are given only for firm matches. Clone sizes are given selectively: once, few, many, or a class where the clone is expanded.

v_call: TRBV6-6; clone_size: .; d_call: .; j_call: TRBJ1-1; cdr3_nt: TGTGCCAGCAGTTATCCCAGGGGCCGAGGGACTGAAGCTTTCTTT; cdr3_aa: CASSYPRGRGTEAFF
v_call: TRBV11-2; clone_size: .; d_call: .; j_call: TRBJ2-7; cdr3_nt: TGTGCCAGCAGCTCCCGTGGGGGGACGCACGAGCAGTACTTC; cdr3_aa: CASSSRGGTHEQYF
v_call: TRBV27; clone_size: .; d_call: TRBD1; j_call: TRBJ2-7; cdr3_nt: TGTGCCAGCAGTTTCGCACCCCGACAGGGGCCCTACGAGCAGTACTTC; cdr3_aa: CASSFAPRQGPYEQYF
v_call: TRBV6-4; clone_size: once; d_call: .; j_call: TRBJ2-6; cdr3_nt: TGTGCCAGCAGTGACTCGAGAGGGCGGTCTGGGGCCAACGTCCTGACTTTC; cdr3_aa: CASSDSRGRSGANVLTF
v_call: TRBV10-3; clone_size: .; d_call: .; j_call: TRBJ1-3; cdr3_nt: TGTGCCATCAGCGCTTATGCGGAGGTGAGCTCTGGAAACACCATATATTTT; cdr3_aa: CAISAYAEVSSGNTIYF
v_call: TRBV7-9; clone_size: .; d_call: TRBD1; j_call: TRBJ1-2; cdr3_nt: TGTGCCAGCAGCTTTCTTGGAGCCAGGGGGCGGACGAACTATGGCTACACCTTC; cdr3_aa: CASSFLGARGRTNYGYTF
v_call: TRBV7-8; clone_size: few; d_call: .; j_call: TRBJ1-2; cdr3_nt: TGTGCCAGCCGCGCGGGGTACTATGGCTACACCTTC; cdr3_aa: CASRAGYYGYTF
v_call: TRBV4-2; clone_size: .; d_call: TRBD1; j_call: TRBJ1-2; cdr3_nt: TGTGCCAGCAGCCAAGATCGTGGGACAGGCGCCTCCTATGGCTACACCTTC; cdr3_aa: CASSQDRGTGASYGYTF
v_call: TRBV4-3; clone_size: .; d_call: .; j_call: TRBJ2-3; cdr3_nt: TGCGCCAGCAGCCAAGACAGGGTAAATACGCAGTATTTT; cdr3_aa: CASSQDRVNTQYF
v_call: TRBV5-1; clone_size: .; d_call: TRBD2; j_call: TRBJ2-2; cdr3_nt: TGCGCCAGCAGCTTTCCAGCGGGAGTTGACACCGGGGAGCTGTTTTTT; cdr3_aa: CASSFPAGVDTGELFF
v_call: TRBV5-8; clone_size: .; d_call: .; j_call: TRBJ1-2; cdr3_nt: TGTGCCAGCAGCGCCCGCCCGGGAAAGGACTATGGCTACACCTTC; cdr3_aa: CASSARPGKDYGYTF